Here is one T cell receptor (beta chain) with its context. In its sample, this clone was seen once. Its antigen remains undetermined. Base-call qualities are not available, and no considerably larger clone is one nucleotide away. This entry is derived from a study of cytomegalovirus exposure and HLA in healthy donors (dated by TCRdb to between 2016 and 2019). General notes on the study: In an earlier analysis of some 610 of the donors, 250 to 300 Gb of sequence data and roughly 100 million unique TCR beta sequences from roughly 190 million T cells were reported. An early release covering more than 500 HLA-typed donors comprised roughly 300 gigabases of sequencing data and 65 million to 100 million unique TCR sequences. Of the 398 genotyped donors, about 80% fell in the genetic ancestry cluster associated with self-reported Caucasian donors. The study aimed to test whether signatures of past pathogen exposure could be identified by cataloging public T cell receptors. The study used immunosequencing to profile the T cell repertoires of some 600 subjects and linked those repertoires to cytomegalovirus serostatus. In addition to the first cohort of roughly 700 subjects, a separate validation cohort of around 110 different subjects was used. The study combined high-throughput TCR immunosequencing, statistical association of individual TCRs with disease status, and machine learning to predict cytomegalovirus infection status. To study patterns of TCR occurrence, a later analysis re-analyzed previously published TCR beta repertoires from under 750 donors and added high-resolution HLA genotyping. The later analysis used no new phenotypic data to find candidate immune exposures, relying instead on TCR beta sequences and their occurrence across donors. An earlier analysis of several hundred of the donors used high-throughput TCR beta sequencing to judge whether each TCR beta V gene segment behaved as functional or pseudogenic. Donor age, sex, ethnicity and CMV serostatus were compiled together with the repertoire data. A later genetic analysis took genome-wide SNP genotypes for about 55% of the 666 donors and used that subset as a discovery cohort. Every discovery cohort repertoire had been produced on one sequencing platform. HLA typing covered class I and class II loci at four-digit resolution. Typing coverage differed by locus: A, B, C, DRB1 and DQB1 were typed in about 629-640 donors, DQA1 in about 510, DPA1 in over 600, and DPB1 in approximately 450. A handful of DR-DQ haplotypes were handled as single units for association and clustering because linkage in the cohort was strong. On average, about 240,000 unique TCR beta nucleotide sequences were sequenced per donor among fewer than 500 genotyped donors of the cohort, with 15% to 20% of those sequences being non-productive.

On the study overall, not on this receptor specifically: A later analysis reported that several top co-occurrence clusters appeared linked to parvovirus B19, influenza, CMV and Epstein-Barr virus. The 87-base-pair reads could not distinguish some IMGT-functional V segments, including TRBV6-2 and TRBV6-3, so those segments were excluded. In a later analysis, TCR association rates were found to vary across HLA loci, with the most associated TCRs seen for DRB1 alleles and the fewest for HLA-C alleles. A further reported finding was that TCR beta sequences accurately predicted the HLA-A and HLA-B alleles for most subjects in the first cohort. According to a later analysis, most CMV-associated TCR beta chains appeared to be HLA-restricted, and the HLA associations seemed to be driven largely by CMV exposure. For the cohort, immune exposure information was limited to CMV serostatus. Because counts were too low, 15 or so rarely observed V segments, including chromosome 9 orphons, were excluded from the earlier analysis of 587 of the donors. The authors suggested that the approach could potentially be generalized to other disease states and immunological phenotypes. At a false discovery rate of 0.05, a later analysis linked roughly 17,000 TCR beta sequences to specific HLA alleles. Presence/absence analyses assumed roughly uniform sequencing depth across donors, an assumption that may not hold. In an earlier analysis of some 540 of the donors, most TCR beta V segments appeared in productive rearrangements about 87% or about 30% of the time, broadly matching IMGT annotations. In the study, some 180 TCR beta chains were listed as associated with cytomegalovirus. Because some donors lacked HLA typing at each locus, the association tests relied only on the typed subset. The sequencing pipeline was judged likely to have produced a cluster of highly shared sequence variants as a technical artifact. A later genetic analysis reported fewer N-insertions in productive TCRs among donors in an Asian-associated ancestry cluster than the approximately 670-donor mean. Correlated functional status among segregating V segments might be attributable to linkage disequilibrium, but an unknown experimental factor could not be ruled out. The cohort was sequenced for TCR beta chains only, and without alpha or paired-chain data the features that could be detected were limited. In a later genetic analysis, a missense DCLRE1C variant was associated with V-gene and J-gene trimming of TCR beta chains, and the association was replicated in an independent cohort. While some public TCRs were present in many individuals, most TCR sequences turned up only very rarely across donors. When HLA alleles, especially DR and DQ, strongly co-occurred, TCR associations were difficult to assign to individual alleles. In both the original and validation cohorts, the classifier was reported to diagnose cytomegalovirus status with high specificity and sensitivity. In vitro tests confirmed that a few of the cytomegalovirus-associated TCR beta chains recognize cytomegalovirus antigens. In a later analysis, HLA-associated TCR beta chains were found to be more clonally expanded and to have lower generation probabilities than equally common non-associated chains.

The cohort consisted of 600 to 700 healthy bone marrow donors. All cohort members were sampled while nominally healthy, although unrecorded immune exposures were likely present. The donor was CMV seropositive and was included in the group of 250 to 350 seropositive cohort members. Every donor gave a peripheral blood sample, and the peripheral blood mononuclear cells from that sample were used for TCR beta sequencing. Genomic DNA extraction from the blood cell samples was performed with the Qiagen DNeasy Blood Extraction Kit. CDR3 length: 13 amino acids, cysteine to phenylalanine. Only the CDR3 portion is preserved as DNA: 39 bases, with reading frame beginning at the first base. Clipping removes 5 bases from V and 5 bases from J, with 4 as the unmatched junction base count. CDR1 and CDR2, looked up from the germline V gene, are SQVTM and ANQGSEA. Library generation was performed with the immunoSEQ multiplex PCR assay. The multiplex PCR relied on a mix of 60 forward primers for TCR Vbeta segments and 13 reverse primers for TCR Jbeta segments. Amplification of the CDR3 region of rearranged TCR beta genes was performed with a multiplex PCR assay on genomic DNA. On the Illumina HiSeq System, the amplified TCR beta libraries were sequenced as 87-base-pair reads. Per the authors' processing: Across the 670 or so repertoires, a later analysis counted 75 million to 90 million unique TCR beta chains, about 10 million of which were shared by at least two donors. To remove PCR and sequencing errors, raw reads were error-corrected and collapsed into unique sequences using a nearest-neighbor algorithm that merged closely related sequences. V, D and J gene segments were assigned by aligning CDR3 sequences to IMGT reference sequences. For a sequence to be retained, a match of at least six nucleotides was required to both a V gene segment and a J gene segment. A rearrangement was called productive if the CDR3 had no stop codons and remained in frame with V and J, and every other rearrangement was called non-productive. CDR3 was defined according to IMGT convention as the region running from the second conserved V-encoded cysteine to the conserved J-encoded phenylalanine. Sequences without an unambiguous match to a single V gene segment were excluded from the earlier analysis of approximately 600 of the donors. In an earlier analysis of more than 500 of the donors, a V segment was called functional when productive rearrangements were above 56.7%, and segregating when the standard deviation between donors exceeded 5%. A statistical classification framework was developed to diagnose cytomegalovirus status using the catalog of TCR beta chain sequences. V and J gene assignment, in a later analysis, came from comparing TCR nucleotide sequences with IMGT/GENE-DB human TR gene sequences. Using the TCRdist pipeline, a later analysis assigned CDR3 sequences along with most-parsimonious VDJ recombination scenarios. In a later analysis, each TCR beta chain was defined by its CDR3 amino acid sequence together with its V-gene family, and reads lacking a unique V-gene family were excluded. As a way to deal with suspected cross-contamination and a sequencing artifact, a later analysis dropped roughly 600 nucleotide sequences that were highly shared and had low generation probability. For each public chain, a later analysis derived a clonal expansion index from normalized ranks of inferred template counts within each repertoire. Generation probabilities in a later analysis came from a VDJ recombination model fitted to out-of-frame rearrangements, and those results were checked against IGoR. A later analysis scored TCR-TCR, TCR-HLA and TCR-CMV co-occurrence with hypergeometric tests, applying a repertoire-size bias correction to TCR pairs. To estimate false discovery rates, a later analysis permuted the HLA or CMV assignments 20 times. A later analysis grouped co-occurring TCRs with DBSCAN, adding TCRdist sequence similarity when clustering within HLA-allele-positive subsets. Co-occurrence clustering excluded repertoires with fewer than 30,000 or more than 120,000 public chains, plus five with anomalous nucleotide sharing. TCRdb carries this immuneACCESS record with in-frame sequences only. Its versions omit some clonotypes, under half of them owing to an unresolved V gene in the studies checked, with the rest unexplained. D and trimming come from the DNA, and the V and J calls and clone size come from that table. A total of more than 95,000 clones appear in this sample, around two thirds of them only once. Clones ranked in the top ten supply around 5% of the sample.

The chain uses TRBV29-1 and TRBJ2-1; TRBD1 aligns with 9 central bases. The receptor's source is a man aged 55 to 70 in good health and CMV-seropositive. Sequences were obtained from PBMCs. The sequence in DNA is TGCAGCGTTCAGGGACAGGGTGACAATGAGCAGTTCTTC. It encodes CSVQGQGDNEQFF.